The 28 T cell receptor beta chains reported below all come from one sample, sequenced in a study of molecular identifiers for immune sequencing clone quantification. TCRdb re-derived calls from the PCR reads in MiXCR, one entry per CDR3 protein. This sample has some 65,000 distinct CDR3 sequences; about a fifth occur once, and the top ten carry approximately 1.5%. The sample taken for sequencing was naive CD8+ T cells from blood, with Jurkat cell RNA spiked in. Subset in this sample: FACS-sorted CD8+CD4-CCR7+CD45RA+ naive T cells. The receptor set was obtained from a human donor in good health. Some libraries in this study had Jurkat cell RNA spiked in.

At least ten counts were recorded for this clonotype. This CDR3 is CASRRPGLREQFF. CDR3 DNA sequence: TGTGCCAGCAGGAGACCGGGACTCCGTGAGCAGTTCTTC. V usage is TRBV2 and J usage is TRBJ2-1; D might be TRBD2 (6 bases). This CDR3 spans 13 amino acids. The V gene's germline CDR1 is SNHLY and CDR2 FYNNEI. The V end lost 6 bases, the J end lost 9 bases, and 15 bases lay between the germline ends. The full variable domain, rest sourced from reference TRBV2 and TRBJ2-1, is EPEVTQTPSHQVTQMGQEVILRCVPISNHLYFYWYRQILGQKVEFLVSFYNNEISEKSEIFDDQFSVERPDGSNFTLKIRSTKLEDSAMYFCASRRPGLREQFFGPGTRLTVL.

This clonotype came up many times. This chain connects TRBV2 to TRBJ2-5; a weak D match, TRBD1 (6 bases). This CDR3 has 13 amino acids. V was trimmed by 4 bases and J by 4 bases, leaving 10 bases between them. Germline V gene lookup returns CDR1 SNHLY and CDR2 FYNNEI. CDR3 in amino acids: CASSGTEIETQYF. CDR3 DNA: TGTGCCAGCAGTGGGACAGAGATAGAGACCCAGTACTTC.

In this sample, this clonotype turned up a few times. A much larger clone is a single base away; this may be a read error. J is TRBJ1-6 and V is TRBV14; the match to TRBD1 covers 7 bases. Trimming at V came to 1 base and at J to 10 bases, leaving 7 bases not matched to a gene. The CDR3 length is 15 residues. Germline CDR1 SGHDN, CDR2 FVKESK. CDR3 sequence: CASSQAPRGRSPLHF. Written as DNA, the CDR3 is TGTGCCAGCAGCCAAGCTCCCAGGGGGAGGTCACCCCTCCACTTT.

The sample holds many counts of this clonotype. The CDR3 region is CATSRETGFHEQFF. For the CDR3, the DNA is TGTGCCACCAGCAGAGAAACAGGCTTCCATGAGCAGTTCTTC. The V and J genes are TRBV15 and TRBJ2-1; possible D gene TRBD1, 5 bases. This CDR3 is 14 amino acids long. V was trimmed by 0 bases and J by 8 bases, leaving 11 bases between them. Germline loops: CDR1 LNHNV, CDR2 YYDKDF (reference sequence).

The table lists this clonotype with many counts. The V gene is TRBV4-1, the J gene TRBJ2-3; 10 nucleotides agree with TRBD1. Germline V gene lookup returns CDR1 MGHRA and CDR2 YSYEKL. The CDR3 spans 15 residues. J lost 3 bases, V lost 11 bases, and 11 bases had no gene match. DNA for the CDR3: TGCGCCGGGGGACCGGGACAGGGGATAACAGATACGCAGTATTTT. Encoded protein: CAGGPGQGITDTQYF.

This clonotype was counted between two and nine times. The V and J genes are TRBV20-1 and TRBJ2-7, with 7 bases aligning to TRBD1. This CDR3 has 14 amino acids. Germline V gene data show CDR1 as DFQATT and CDR2 as SNEGSKA (reference sequence). The trim removed 6 bases at V and 2 bases at J, leaving 10 bases unmatched. CDR3 sequence (DNA): TGCAGTGCCAAAAACCGGGACAGAACCTACGAGCAGTACTTC. This gives the protein CSAKNRDRTYEQYF.

This clonotype occurred many times. This chain uses TRBV28 with TRBJ2-1; the D gene is possibly TRBD2 (5 bases). Germline-derived CDR1 and CDR2 are MDHEN and SYDVKM. CDR3 length: 15 amino acids. Trimming took 4 bases from V and 10 from J, leaving 20 bases between them. Here the CDR3 reads CASSSRTLAAIEQFF. CDR3 in DNA: TGTGCCAGCAGTTCCCGAACCCTAGCTGCCATCGAGCAGTTCTTC. Filled out from reference TRBV28 and TRBJ2-1, the complete variable domain reads DVKVTQSSRYLVKRTGEKVFLECVQDMDHENMFWYRQDPGLGLRLIYFSYDVKMKEKGDIPEGYSVSREKKERFSLILESASTNQTSMYLCASSSRTLAAIEQFFGPGTRLTVL.

There are many counts of this clonotype. The V call is TRBV4-1, the J call TRBJ1-5; 12 bases fit TRBD1. The CDR3 has 17 amino acids. After removal of 4 bases from V and 0 bases from J, the junction contained 4 bases not matched to a gene. Germline lookup yields CDR1 MGHRA and CDR2 YSYEKL. CDR3 protein: CASSRGQGAGSNQPQHF. CDR3 nucleotides: TGCGCCAGCAGCCGGGGACAGGGGGCGGGTAGCAATCAGCCCCAGCATTTT.

This clonotype was detected many times. V and J are TRBV6-5 and TRBJ2-1; perhaps TRBD2 as D (6 bases). The CDR3 consists of 15 residues. The V gene's germline CDR1 is MNHEY and CDR2 SVGAGI. V was clipped by 6 bases and J by 3 bases, with 15 bases between them. CDR3 protein: CASRIGTPHYNEQFF. In DNA, the CDR3 is TGTGCCAGCAGAATCGGGACTCCGCACTACAATGAGCAGTTCTTC.

This clonotype was recorded many times. The V call is TRBV4-3, the J call TRBJ2-3; 12 bases fit TRBD2. Germline V gene data show CDR1 as LGHNA and CDR2 as YSLEER. The V segment lost 1 base and the J segment 4 bases; nucleotides outside the gene matches: 9. The CDR3 has 18 amino acids. The CDR3: CASSQGPSGRVAADTQYF. In nucleotides, the CDR3 is TGCGCCAGCAGCCAAGGCCCTAGCGGGAGGGTTGCCGCAGATACGCAGTATTTT.

There are a few counts of this clonotype. No conserved phenylalanine or tryptophan is present at the end of the CDR3, so a read error is the likely explanation. The J gene is TRBJ2-1, the V gene TRBV3-1, with TRBD2 identical over 9 bases. The CDR3 runs to 16 residues. Germline V gives CDR1 LGHDT, CDR2 YNNKEL (reference sequence). Losses at the gene ends were 2 bases for V and 1 base for J; bases not matched to a gene: 3. Here the CDR3 reads CASSQIAGVSYNEQFS. Written as DNA, the CDR3 is TGTGCCAGCAGCCAAATAGCGGGAGTATCCTACAATGAGCAGTTCTCC.

This clonotype was seen at least ten times. The chain couples TRBV7-6 to TRBJ2-5, with 7 bases that match TRBD1. Losses at the gene ends were 2 bases for V and 1 base for J; bases not matched to a gene: 1. This CDR3 spans 14 amino acids. Germline assignment: CDR1 SGHVS and CDR2 FNYEAQ. CDR3: CASSLNRGQETQYF. Written as DNA, the CDR3 is TGTGCCAGCAGCTTAAACAGGGGCCAAGAGACCCAGTACTTC.

This clonotype has at least ten counts. V is TRBV19 and J is TRBJ1-2, with 9 bases lining up with TRBD1. This CDR3 spans 14 amino acids. Trimming took 5 bases from V and 4 from J; bases not matched to a gene: 5. Germline V gene sequence: CDR1 LNHDA, CDR2 SQIVND (reference sequence). The CDR3 sequence is CASSPGTGTYGYTF. The CDR3, as DNA: TGTGCCAGTAGTCCCGGGACAGGGACCTATGGCTACACCTTC.

A word on this clonotype: This is likely a read error, given that the CDR3 carries no conserved phenylalanine or tryptophan at its end. V gene TRBV6-2 or TRBV6-3 combines with J gene TRBJ2-1; D gene ambiguous. Germline V gene data show CDR1 as MNHEY and CDR2 as SVGEGT. V lost 5 bases and J 3 bases, leaving 8 bases between the germline ends. The CDR3 totals 13 residues. The CDR3 is CASSRSDYNEQFS. The DNA for the CDR3 is TGTGCCAGCAGTCGGAGTGACTACAATGAGCAGTTCTCC.

This clonotype has at least ten counts. The chain's CDR3 is CASRLAGASRDEQYF. CDR3 bases: TGTGCCAGTAGACTAGCGGGAGCCTCGAGGGACGAGCAGTACTTC. The J gene is TRBJ2-7, the V gene TRBV19; TRBD2 matches 11 bases. The V gene end was trimmed by 6 bases and the J gene end by 5 bases; junction bases not matched to a gene: 9. The CDR3 is 15 residues long. CDR1 LNHDA and CDR2 SQIVND come from the germline V gene (reference sequence).

This clonotype was seen at least ten times. The chain carries TRBV4-1 and TRBJ2-3; D is ambiguous. The V and J ends lost 4 bases and 0 bases respectively, with 14 bases between them. The V gene's germline CDR1 is MGHRA and CDR2 YSYEKL. The CDR3 runs to 16 residues. This CDR3 is CASSRVDGPSTDTQYF. CDR3 DNA sequence: TGCGCCAGCAGCCGAGTGGACGGGCCAAGCACAGATACGCAGTATTTT.

Note on this clonotype: A read error may be the cause here, since a much bigger clone is one base away. V and J are TRBV7-9 and TRBJ2-3, with TRBD2 matching over 12 bases. The CDR3 totals 18 residues. Germline CDR1 reads SEHNR; CDR2 reads FQNEAQ (reference sequence). V shed 5 bases and J 5 bases; nucleotides not matched to a gene: 14. The CDR3 protein is CASSPPRLAGALGDTQYF. The CDR3 DNA is TGTGCCAGCAGCCCACCCAGACTAGCGGGAGCCCTAGGAGATACGCAGTATTTT.

This clonotype was detected many times. The chain is built from TRBV28 and TRBJ2-1; the D is unclear. The CDR3 spans 13 residues. V lost 3 bases and J lost 12, with 15 bases in between. Per germline, CDR1 MDHEN and CDR2 SYDVKM. The CDR3 protein is CASSFRLPDGQFF. DNA of the CDR3: TGTGCCAGCAGTTTCAGACTCCCCGATGGGCAGTTCTTC.

This clonotype was recorded many times. The J gene is TRBJ1-2, the V gene TRBV29-1; D is undetermined. CDR1 and CDR2 (germline): SQVTM, ANQGSEA. V was shortened by 4 bases and J by 6 bases, with 6 bases between the two germline ends. The CDR3 contains 10 residues. Here the CDR3 reads CSVVSHGYTF. CDR3 sequence (DNA): TGCAGCGTTGTTTCCCATGGCTACACCTTC.

The chain employs TRBV4-1 and TRBJ2-7; D gene uncertain. Germline CDR1 is MGHRA and CDR2 is YSYEKL. This CDR3 is built from 13 residues. Trimming took 3 bases from V and 0 from J, leaving 6 bases between them. CDR3 sequence: CASSQVGSYEQYF. In DNA, the CDR3 is TGCGCCAGCAGCCAGGTGGGCTCCTACGAGCAGTACTTC.

This clonotype was recorded at least ten times. This chain connects TRBV6-1 to TRBJ1-5; possible D gene TRBD1, 6 bases. The V gene lost 1 base and the J gene lost 1 base, with 11 bases spanning the gap. Germline CDR1 MNHNS, CDR2 SASEGT. CDR3 length: 16 residues. In nucleotides, the CDR3 is TGTGCCAGCAGTGAAGTCGAGGGGGTGAGCAATCAGCCCCAGCATTTT. Translation gives CASSEVEGVSNQPQHF.

The sample holds many counts of this clonotype. This chain joins TRBV7-8 and TRBJ2-5, with 7 bases matching TRBD1. This CDR3 is 16 amino acids long. V trimming: 1 base; J trimming: 5 bases; junction bases outside the gene matches: 10. CDR1 and CDR2 from the germline V gene are SGHVS and FQNEAQ. The CDR3 DNA follows: TGTGCCAGCAGCTTAGGGCCTCAGGGGGATTGGGAGACCCAGTACTTC. Residues: CASSLGPQGDWETQYF. Drawing the rest from reference TRBV7-8 and TRBJ2-5, the complete variable domain is GAGVSQSPRYKVAKRGQDVALRCDPISGHVSLFWYQQALGQGPEFLTYFQNEAQLDKSGLPSDRFFAERPEGSVSTLKIQRTQQEDSAVYLCASSLGPQGDWETQYFGPGTRLLVL.

DNA for the CDR3: TGCGCCAGCAGCCAAGGGACAGGGGTTCACACTGAAGCTTTCTTT. Translating gives CASSQGTGVHTEAFF. The V call is TRBV4-1, the J call TRBJ1-1; TRBD1 matches 9 bases. This CDR3 is built from 15 residues. V lost 1 base to trimming and J lost 3 bases; unmatched junction nucleotides: 3. CDR1 and CDR2 from the germline V gene are MGHRA and YSYEKL.

This clonotype showed up just a few times. This clone may be a read error of a much larger clone one base away. The J gene is TRBJ1-1, the V gene TRBV10-3, with D uncertain. The CDR3 runs 12 residues. The germline V gene encodes CDR1 ENHRY and CDR2 SYGVKD. CDR3 sequence: CAVSDMGTEAFF. The CDR3 DNA follows: TGTGCCGTCAGTGACATGGGAACTGAAGCTTTCTTT.

At least ten counts were recorded for this clonotype. This chain uses TRBV29-1 with TRBJ2-7, with D hard to call. Germline loops: CDR1 SQVTM, CDR2 ANQGSEA. V was clipped by 8 bases and J by 2 bases, with 16 bases between them. This CDR3 has 13 residues. The CDR3 spells CSTLGGPTYEQYF. The DNA for the CDR3 is TGCAGCACCTTAGGTGGCCCCACCTACGAGCAGTACTTC.

Details on this clonotype: A much larger clone is a single base away; this may be a read error. V gene TRBV28 combines with J gene TRBJ2-7; perhaps TRBD2 as D (5 bases). Trimming removed 6 bases at V and 7 bases at J, with 10 bases between. Germline V gives CDR1 MDHEN, CDR2 SYDVKM. This CDR3 has 11 residues. The CDR3 DNA follows: TGTGCCAGCAGCTGGCCGGGGGAGCAGTACTTC. Its protein is CASSWPGEQYF.

This clonotype was detected many times. This rearrangement joins TRBV6-2 or TRBV6-3 to TRBJ2-1; 7 bases are shared with TRBD1. Trimming removed 4 bases from V and 9 bases from J; junction bases left unmatched: 9. The CDR3 has 14 residues. Germline V gives CDR1 MNHEY, CDR2 SVGEGT. The DNA for the CDR3 is TGTGCCAGCAGTTGGCAGGGGGTGAGTGGTGAGCAGTTCTTC. It specifies CASSWQGVSGEQFF.

Regarding this clonotype: A much larger clone differs by one base, so this may be a read error. The final CDR3 position lacks the conserved phenylalanine or tryptophan, pointing to a likely read error. The gene calls are TRBV29-1 and TRBJ2-1, with 7 bases lining up with TRBD2. The CDR3 runs to 12 residues. Germline V gene data show CDR1 as SQVTM and CDR2 as ANQGSEA. The V and J ends lost 7 bases and 6 bases, in that order; junction bases with no gene match: 6. CDR3 nucleotides: TGCAGCGGTCTTAGCGGGTCCAATGAGCAGTTCCTC. Translated, it gives CSGLSGSNEQFL.